Following are 32 T cell receptor beta chains from one sample sequenced in a study of blood T cell repertoires in COVID-19 (dated by TCRdb to 2020 to 2021). Libraries were constructed by the immunoSEQ multiplex PCR assay. Held by TCRdb, this immuneACCESS table contains in-frame sequences only and omits some clones. Under half of the omission traces to an unresolved V gene where checked; the cause of the rest is unknown. Within this sample are under 200,000 clones, with approximately 87% of them counted one time only. Together, the top ten hold 10% to 11% of the sample. Material for sequencing was peripheral blood. The receptor set was obtained from an older woman with COVID-19, enrolled during active disease.

This clone was picked up many times. This rearrangement joins TRBV18 to TRBJ2-4; 16 bases agree with TRBD2. CDR1 and CDR2 (germline): KGHSH, LQKENI. The CDR3 is made up of 15 amino acids. The V and J ends lost 0 bases and 13 bases, in that order; junction bases with no gene match: 3. The CDR3 bases are TGTGCCAGCTCACCACCAACGGGACTAGCGGGAGGGCAGTACTTC. This gives the protein CASSPPTGLAGGQYF.

The chain carries TRBV19 and TRBJ1-5, with TRBD1 identical over 7 bases. The V gene end was trimmed by 6 bases and the J gene end by 3 bases; junction bases not matched to a gene: 5. Germline V gene data show CDR1 as LNHDA and CDR2 as SQIVND (reference sequence). CDR3 length: 14 amino acids. In nucleotides, the CDR3 is TGTGCCAGTAGCCGACAGGGTCTCAATCAGCCCCAGCATTTT. Amino acid sequence: CASSRQGLNQPQHF.

The chain couples TRBV3-1 (or the pseudogene TRBV3-2) to TRBJ2-5; 11 positions agree with TRBD2. CDR3 length: 18 residues. Germline values: CDR1 LGHDT, CDR2 YNNKEL (reference sequence). The V segment lost 1 base and the J segment 2 bases; nucleotides outside the gene matches: 9. The CDR3 loop is CASSQGRASGRLQETQYF. Written as DNA, the CDR3 is TGTGCCAGCAGCCAAGGGAGGGCTAGCGGGAGGCTACAAGAGACCCAGTACTTC.

The chain carries TRBV28 and TRBJ1-2; D call uncertain. The CDR3 length is 11 residues. Trimming pared 10 bases from V and 4 bases from J, leaving 10 bases between. Germline V gene sequence: CDR1 MDHEN, CDR2 SYDVKM. The CDR3 DNA follows: TGTGCCACCGGGGAGGGCTATGGCTACACCTTC. Translated: CATGEGYGYTF.

The chain carries TRBV19 and TRBJ2-7; the match to TRBD2 covers 15 bases. This CDR3 spans 16 amino acids. Germline CDR1 and CDR2: LNHDA and SQIVND (reference sequence). V was clipped by 5 bases and J by 0 bases; unmatched bases: 2. This chain's CDR3 is CASSGTSGRPSYEQYF. In DNA form, the CDR3 reads TGTGCCAGTAGTGGGACTAGCGGGAGGCCCTCCTACGAGCAGTACTTC.

V gene TRBV4-1 combines with J gene TRBJ2-1, with 10 bases identical to TRBD2. The germline V gene encodes CDR1 MGHRA and CDR2 YSYEKL. CDR3 length equals 17 residues. V lost 4 bases, J lost 0 bases, and 6 bases stayed unmatched. DNA for the CDR3: TGCGCCAGCAGCCGTCAACCTAGCGGGAGCTCCTACAATGAGCAGTTCTTC. It specifies CASSRQPSGSSYNEQFF.

The chain has TRBV27 and TRBJ2-3; D not resolved. CDR1 and CDR2 (germline): MNHEY, SMNVEV (reference sequence). The CDR3 is 14 residues long. V was cut by 2 bases and J by 1 base, with 7 bases left in between. The CDR3 here is CASSLNGGTDTQYF. The CDR3 DNA reads as TGTGCCAGCAGTTTAAACGGAGGCACAGATACGCAGTATTTT.

The chain has TRBV7-2 and TRBJ2-3, with 7 bases that match TRBD1. Unmatched junction bases numbered 4, after V lost 6 bases and J lost 1 base. Germline CDR1 reads SGHTA; CDR2 reads FQGNSA. The CDR3 is 14 amino acids. The CDR3: CASRRTGGTDTQYF. For the CDR3, the DNA is TGTGCCAGCAGGAGAACAGGGGGCACAGATACGCAGTATTTT.

V and J are TRBV5-1 and TRBJ2-7; 9 nucleotides line up with TRBD1. V shed 3 bases, J shed 6 bases, and the junction held 7 bases outside the gene matches. This CDR3 region has 14 residues. The germline CDR1 and CDR2 sequences are SGHRS and YFSETQ. This CDR3 is CASSSNRGPGEQYF. CDR3 DNA: TGCGCCAGCAGCTCCAACAGGGGGCCTGGCGAGCAGTACTTC.

This clone was counted a single time. The chain joins TRBV23-1 to TRBJ2-4, with 7 bases lining up with TRBD1. TRBV23-1 is sorted into the ORF group, with uncertain function. The CDR3 is 18 residues long. The V segment lost 3 bases and the J segment 2 bases; nucleotides outside the gene matches: 13. The CDR3 DNA reads TGCGCCAGCAGTCACCGTCTCGGGGCAGGGGGTACCAAAAACATTCAGTACTTC. Translated, it gives CASSHRLGAGGTKNIQYF.

This sequence joins TRBV15 and TRBJ2-1; D call uncertain. Trimming removed 2 bases from V and 10 bases from J, with 12 bases in between. The CDR3 spans 13 residues. Germline CDR1 LNHNV, CDR2 YYDKDF (reference sequence). The CDR3 sequence: CATSRPLVLEQFF. CDR3 DNA: TGTGCCACCAGCAGACCCCTCGTGTTAGAGCAGTTCTTC.

The chain carries TRBV7-2 and TRBJ1-2, with D perhaps TRBD1 (6 bases). Germline V gene data show CDR1 as SGHTA and CDR2 as FQGNSA. The CDR3 sequence is 13 residues long. V shed 3 bases and J shed 8 bases, with 13 bases lying between them. CDR3 residues: CASSLAQQGGYTF. CDR3 coding DNA: TGTGCCAGCAGCTTGGCCCAACAGGGCGGCTACACCTTC.

The chain links TRBV9 to TRBJ2-5, with a weak D call TRBD1 (7 bases). The CDR3 loop spans 16 amino acids. Trimming left V 3 bases short and J 0 bases short, with 15 bases between. CDR1 is SGDLS and CDR2 is YYNGEE in the germline V gene. The CDR3 DNA reads TGTGCCAGCAGCGGCTACAGGGGAGGCTACCAAGAGACCCAGTACTTC. Its protein is CASSGYRGGYQETQYF.

The V and J genes are TRBV9 and TRBJ2-1; 14 nucleotides line up with TRBD2. The CDR3 contains 20 residues. V gave up 2 bases and J gave up 7 bases; unmatched junction bases: 17. Germline CDR1 reads SGDLS; CDR2 reads YYNGEE. This CDR3 is CASSVTVSGLAGGRGNEQFF. DNA of the CDR3: TGTGCCAGCAGCGTGACAGTTTCAGGACTAGCGGGAGGAAGAGGGAATGAGCAGTTCTTC.

This clone has a single count. The J gene is TRBJ2-1, the V gene TRBV30, with D possibly matching TRBD2 (6 bases). CDR1 GTSNPN and CDR2 SVGIG come from the germline V gene (reference sequence). V shed 5 bases and J shed 1 base, with 12 bases lying between them. This CDR3 has 14 residues. In DNA form, the CDR3 reads TGTGCCTGGTACGAGGAGGGGTCCTACAATGAGCAGTTCTTC. As protein: CAWYEEGSYNEQFF.

V usage is TRBV20-1 and J usage is TRBJ2-1, with D maybe TRBD2 (5 bases). Germline V gene sequence: CDR1 DFQATT, CDR2 SNEGSKA (reference sequence). V was clipped by 3 bases and J by 7 bases, with 10 bases between them. The CDR3 length is 12 residues. CDR3 loop: CSASTSTNEQFF. CDR3 nucleotides: TGCAGTGCTAGTACTAGTACGAATGAGCAGTTCTTC.

The CDR3 loop reads CASSLAGGTDTQYF. For the CDR3, the DNA is TGTGCCAGCAGCTTAGCAGGGGGCACAGATACGCAGTATTTT. The chain uses TRBV11-2 and TRBJ2-3; possibly TRBD1 for D (6 bases). Germline CDR1 SGHAT, CDR2 FQNNGV. The CDR3 loop spans 14 amino acids. Trimming left V 1 base short and J 1 base short, with 6 bases between.

This chain uses TRBV5-1 with TRBJ2-7; 9 bases match TRBD2. Germline assignment: CDR1 SGHRS and CDR2 YFSETQ. The CDR3 length is 14 residues. Unmatched junction bases numbered 4, after V lost 4 bases and J lost 2 bases. The CDR3 DNA is TGCGCCAGCAGCGTGGGACTAGCCGCCTACGAGCAGTACTTC. This translates into CASSVGLAAYEQYF.

J is TRBJ2-7 and V is TRBV7-6, with no clear D. Germline V lookup: CDR1 SGHVS, CDR2 FNYEAQ. The CDR3 contains 15 residues. Trimming stripped 1 base from V and 2 bases from J, with 12 bases between. As DNA, the CDR3 is TGTGCCAGCAGCTTAGATGGTGTCGGTACCTACGAGCAGTACTTC. Translating gives CASSLDGVGTYEQYF. Together with reference TRBV7-6 and TRBJ2-7, the CDR3 gives the full variable domain: GAGVSQSPRYKVTKRGQDVALRCDPISGHVSLYWYRQALGQGPEFLTYFNYEAQQDKSGLPNDRFSAERPEGSISTLTIQRTEQRDSAMYRCASSLDGVGTYEQYFGPGTRLTVT.

This chain uses TRBV19 with TRBJ1-3, with 9 nucleotides matching TRBD1. The germline V gene encodes CDR1 LNHDA and CDR2 SQIVND (reference sequence). J was trimmed by 3 bases and V by 4 bases; bases with no gene match: 10. The CDR3 runs to 17 residues. The DNA for the CDR3 is TGTGCCAGTAGTACCCTACAGGGGGCTGGTGGTGGAAACACCATATATTTT. This codes for CASSTLQGAGGGNTIYF.

J is TRBJ1-5 and V is TRBV28; the D gene is possibly TRBD1 (6 bases). The V gene lost 7 bases and the J gene lost 0 bases, with 10 bases spanning the gap. Germline CDR1 MDHEN, CDR2 SYDVKM. This CDR3 is built from 14 residues. The CDR3 loop reads CASTQGYSNQPQHF. DNA for the CDR3: TGTGCCAGCACCCAGGGGTATAGCAATCAGCCCCAGCATTTT.

The CDR3 region has the DNA TGTGCCAGCAGCAGACAGGGACAGGGCCACAATGAGCAGTTCTTC. Its translation: CASSRQGQGHNEQFF. The genes are TRBV13 and TRBJ2-1; 9 positions match TRBD1. CDR1 is PRHDT and CDR2 is FYEKMQ in the germline V gene (reference sequence). With 5 bases clipped from V and 5 bases from J, the junction kept 7 bases outside the gene matches. The CDR3 is 15 amino acids.

This clone was observed a few times. The chain employs TRBV28 and TRBJ1-1, with no clear D. The germline V gene has CDR1 MDHEN and CDR2 SYDVKM. The CDR3 is 14 amino acids. V lost 7 bases, J lost 5 bases, and 17 bases lay in between. The CDR3 coding sequence is TGTGCCAGCACCTTTAGGGAGTACCGGACTGAAGCTTTCTTT. Its translation: CASTFREYRTEAFF.

This chain links TRBV4-1 with TRBJ2-7; 11 nucleotides match TRBD1. V trimming: 1 base; J trimming: 2 bases; junction bases outside the gene matches: 7. The CDR3 has 17 residues. Germline V gene sequence: CDR1 MGHRA, CDR2 YSYEKL. CDR3 loop: CASSQATPGQGAYEQYF. CDR3 sequence (DNA): TGCGCCAGCAGCCAAGCAACCCCGGGACAGGGGGCCTACGAGCAGTACTTC.

The chain combines TRBV7-2 with TRBJ1-2; 8 bases fit TRBD1. This CDR3 is built from 15 residues. Germline trimming cut 5 bases from V and 8 bases from J; bases unmatched to any gene: 13. CDR1 is SGHTA, CDR2 FQGNSA, per germline. The CDR3 loop reads CASSGGTGPNLGYTF. In DNA form, the CDR3 reads TGTGCCAGCAGCGGGGGGACAGGCCCCAACCTAGGCTACACCTTC.

The V and J genes are TRBV27 and TRBJ2-7; TRBD2 aligns across 9 bases. CDR3 length: 14 residues. J gave up 3 bases and V 6 bases, and 6 bases lay outside the gene matches. CDR1 is MNHEY and CDR2 is SMNVEV in the germline V gene (reference sequence). In DNA form, the CDR3 reads TGTGCCAGCAGCTCCCTAGCGGGACACTACGAGCAGTACTTC. It codes for CASSSLAGHYEQYF.

The chain is built from TRBV7-9 and TRBJ2-3; TRBD2 is a possible D gene (6 bases). Germline V gene sequence: CDR1 SEHNR, CDR2 FQNEAQ (reference sequence). V was shortened by 9 bases and J by 2 bases, with 18 bases between the two germline ends. This CDR3 spans 15 amino acids. CDR3 nucleotides: TGTGCCAGTATTGGGGGGAAGACCCTCACAGATACGCAGTATTTT. Encoded protein: CASIGGKTLTDTQYF.

This clone has a single count. This chain's CDR3 is CASSLGDKGYGYTF. The CDR3 DNA reads TGTGCCAGCAGCTTGGGGGACAAAGGATATGGCTACACCTTC. The chain combines TRBV7-8 with TRBJ1-2; D might be TRBD1 (6 bases). This CDR3 comprises 14 residues. Deletions cut 3 bases from V and 5 bases from J, with 13 bases between. CDR1 is SGHVS and CDR2 is FQNEAQ in the germline V gene.

The chain joins TRBV19 to TRBJ2-3, with D hard to call. The CDR3 loop spans 15 amino acids. Germline V gene sequence: CDR1 LNHDA, CDR2 SQIVND (reference sequence). V was trimmed by 1 base and J by 1 base, leaving 9 bases between them. The CDR3: CASSIVSSRTDTQYF. The CDR3 nucleotides are TGTGCCAGTAGTATAGTTAGCTCCCGCACAGATACGCAGTATTTT.

V and J are TRBV5-1 and TRBJ2-3; 15 bases map to TRBD2. Germline CDR1 and CDR2: SGHRS and YFSETQ. Trimming at V came to 4 bases and at J to 2 bases, leaving 5 bases not matched to a gene. The CDR3 is made up of 17 amino acids. This chain's CDR3 is CASSLGLAGGSTDTQYF. DNA of the CDR3: TGCGCCAGCAGCCTGGGACTAGCGGGAGGATCCACAGATACGCAGTATTTT.

The chain recombines TRBV10-1 with TRBJ1-2; TRBD1 aligns across 10 bases. The CDR3 consists of 18 residues. The germline gives CDR1 WNHNN, CDR2 SYGVQD (reference sequence). J lost 1 base, V lost 2 bases, and 10 bases had no gene match. CDR3 residues: CASSEPTSRDRGNYGYTF. Here the CDR3 DNA reads TGCGCCAGCAGTGAGCCCACGAGTAGGGACAGGGGTAACTATGGCTACACCTTC.

The rearrangement links TRBV7-9 to TRBJ2-7; 8 bases line up with TRBD2. This CDR3 comprises 15 residues. V was pared by 5 bases and J by 7 bases, with 13 bases of the junction left unmatched. CDR1 and CDR2 from the germline V gene are SEHNR and FQNEAQ (reference sequence). CDR3 nucleotide sequence: TGTGCCAGCAGCCCGGCGGGGGGCGCAAATCTTGAGCAGTACTTC. It specifies CASSPAGGANLEQYF.